Listed below are T cell receptor beta chains from one sample, sequenced in a study of blood T cell repertoires in COVID-19. Assay: immunoSEQ multiplex PCR; the TCRdb copy retains only in-frame clones and omits some. The table includes about 180,000 clones, roughly 88% detected once. Specimen: peripheral blood. All receptors derive from an older woman with acute or convalescent COVID-19. The conserved cysteine and the conserved F or W are not part of the CDR3 here. Each record gives: J gene, V gene, CDR3 protein.

j_gene: TRBJ1-6; v_gene: TRBV5-5; CDR3aa: ASSSGQAHNSPLH
j_gene: TRBJ2-3; v_gene: TRBV15; CDR3aa: ATSPGAGGGTDTQY
j_gene: TRBJ2-5; v_gene: TRBV10-3; CDR3aa: AISEPSQGKETQY
j_gene: TRBJ2-7; v_gene: TRBV19; CDR3aa: ASNRGFPYEQY
j_gene: TRBJ2-4; v_gene: TRBV4-3; CDR3aa: ASSQLSGGVRNIQY
j_gene: TRBJ1-2; v_gene: TRBV28; CDR3aa: ASSPPLGQMGGYT
j_gene: TRBJ2-7; v_gene: TRBV12-3/TRBV12-4; CDR3aa: ASSLGGGVA
j_gene: TRBJ2-7; v_gene: TRBV19; CDR3aa: ASRRTGGDVLQY
j_gene: TRBJ2-3; v_gene: TRBV7-9; CDR3aa: ASSLPPSGAADTQY
j_gene: TRBJ1-1; v_gene: TRBV7-9; CDR3aa: ASSWDRGTEAF
j_gene: TRBJ2-7; v_gene: TRBV5-1; CDR3aa: ASSLAFGGGGYEQY
j_gene: TRBJ2-7; v_gene: TRBV27; CDR3aa: ASSLRLPSSYEQY
j_gene: TRBJ2-1; v_gene: TRBV9; CDR3aa: ASSLRLAGGPYNEQF
j_gene: TRBJ1-2; v_gene: TRBV18; CDR3aa: ASSPNIGTVGNYGYT